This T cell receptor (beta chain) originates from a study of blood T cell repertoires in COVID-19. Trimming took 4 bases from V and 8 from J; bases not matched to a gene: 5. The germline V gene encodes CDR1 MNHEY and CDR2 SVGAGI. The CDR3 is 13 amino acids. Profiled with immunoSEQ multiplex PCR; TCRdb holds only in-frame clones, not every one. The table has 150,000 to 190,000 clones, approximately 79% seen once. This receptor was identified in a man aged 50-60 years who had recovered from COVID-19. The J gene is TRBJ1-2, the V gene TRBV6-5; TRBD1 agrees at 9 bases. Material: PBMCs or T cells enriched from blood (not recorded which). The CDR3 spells CASSSTGGLGYTF. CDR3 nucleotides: TGTGCCAGCAGTTCGACAGGGGGATTGGGCTACACCTTC.